Listed here are 17 T cell receptor beta chains from one sample, sequenced in a study of CD8+ T cells in alopecia areata. Extracted RNA was reverse transcribed into cDNA, the sequencing template. Sequenced by immunoSEQ multiplex PCR; TCRdb stores in-frame clones only, minus some. The sample contains around 190,000 clones, about 61% of which appear only once. The material sequenced was CD8+ T cells sorted from blood. Every receptor here comes from a human donor in good health.

This clone was recorded a few times. This chain joins TRBV11-2 and TRBJ2-7, with D unresolved. The length of the CDR3 is 11 residues. With 7 bases removed from V and 7 bases from J, the gap between germline ends came to 11 bases. CDR1 SGHAT and CDR2 FQNNGV come from the germline V gene. CDR3 residues: CASILSQEQYF. Written as DNA, the CDR3 is TGTGCCAGCATCCTCTCCCAAGAGCAGTACTTC.

The chain employs TRBV29-1 and TRBJ2-7, with TRBD1 matching 9 bases. The CDR3 is made up of 13 amino acids. V was pared by 5 bases and J by 0 bases, with 2 bases of the junction left unmatched. The germline V gene encodes CDR1 SQVTM and CDR2 ANQGSEA. The CDR3 DNA follows: TGCAGCGTTACAGGGGGCGCCTCCTACGAGCAGTACTTC. Translated: CSVTGGASYEQYF.

The rearrangement links TRBV6-1 to TRBJ2-3; D might be TRBD1 (6 bases). Trimming cost V 6 bases and J 4 bases, with 14 bases left between them. From germline, CDR1 is MNHNS and CDR2 SASEGT. This CDR3 has 14 residues. The DNA for the CDR3 is TGTGCCAGCAGCGTTACAGGGCAGTCAGATACGCAGTATTTT. Translation gives CASSVTGQSDTQYF.

Concerning this clone itself: The sample holds other DNA sequences that translate to the same CDR3. This chain's CDR3 is CSVVGETQYF. For the CDR3, the DNA is TGCAGCGTTGTGGGGGAGACCCAGTACTTC. The chain recombines TRBV29-1 with TRBJ2-5; no reliable D call. There are 10 residues in the CDR3. Germline CDR1 is SQVTM and CDR2 is ANQGSEA. Trimming took off 4 bases at V and 5 bases at J, with 5 bases between the two ends.

The V call is TRBV11-1, the J call TRBJ1-5; D remains unclear. V was cut by 6 bases and J by 0 bases, with 6 bases left in between. CDR3 size: 13 residues. Germline values: CDR1 SGHAT, CDR2 FQDESV (reference sequence). The CDR3 DNA is TGTGCCAGCAGTGCAAATAGCAATCAGCCCCAGCATTTT. Its translation: CASSANSNQPQHF.

V usage is TRBV4-2 and J usage is TRBJ2-6, with D hard to call. The germline V gene encodes CDR1 LGHNA and CDR2 YNFKEQ. The CDR3 is made up of 17 amino acids. Trimming pared 0 bases from V and 4 bases from J, leaving 13 bases between. CDR3 sequence reads: CASSQELEARGANVLTF. The CDR3 nucleotides are TGTGCCAGCAGCCAAGAGTTAGAGGCGCGGGGGGCCAACGTCCTGACTTTC.

The DNA of the CDR3 is TGTGCCAGCAGCTTATCAGATTACAATGAGCAGTTCTTC. Translation gives CASSLSDYNEQFF. The chain combines TRBV11-2 with TRBJ2-1; D uncertain. Trimming shortened V by 2 bases and J by 4 bases, and 6 bases separated the two germline ends. CDR1 SGHAT and CDR2 FQNNGV come from the germline V gene. The CDR3 spans 13 residues.

This chain uses TRBV7-8 with TRBJ2-3; 10 bases fit TRBD2. The V and J ends lost 1 base and 3 bases, in that order; junction bases with no gene match: 1. The CDR3 totals 15 residues. Germline CDR1 is SGHVS and CDR2 is FQNEAQ. The CDR3 sequence: CASSLVSGGTDTQYF. The CDR3 DNA reads TGTGCCAGCAGCTTAGTTAGCGGGGGGACAGATACGCAGTATTTT.

V is TRBV27 and J is TRBJ2-1; D unclear. Per germline, CDR1 MNHEY and CDR2 SMNVEV (reference sequence). The CDR3 consists of 15 residues. V shed 8 bases and J shed 0 bases, with 14 bases lying between them. CDR3 in amino acids: CASVPFGRSYNEQFF. In nucleotides, the CDR3 is TGTGCCAGCGTACCTTTTGGGCGCTCCTACAATGAGCAGTTCTTC.

The rearrangement uses TRBV29-1 and TRBJ1-2; D is perhaps TRBD1 (5 bases). The CDR3 consists of 13 residues. The germline V and J ends were trimmed by 7 bases and 6 bases, with 18 bases remaining between them. Germline CDR1 SQVTM, CDR2 ANQGSEA. The CDR3 reads CSAIGGTTHGYTF. CDR3 bases: TGCAGCGCCATCGGGGGGACCACCCATGGCTACACCTTC.

This clone has a handful of counts. This chain links TRBV5-1 with TRBJ2-7, with D possibly TRBD1 on 5 matching bases. Germline assignment: CDR1 SGHRS and CDR2 YFSETQ. Trimming removed 4 bases at V and 6 bases at J, with 11 bases between. This CDR3 has 12 residues. The CDR3 here is CASSRDRGEQYF. In nucleotides, the CDR3 is TGCGCCAGCAGCCGAGACAGAGGCGAGCAGTACTTC.

This clone appeared once. The gene calls are TRBV6-6 and TRBJ2-7; D perhaps matches TRBD2 (6 bases). CDR3 size: 14 residues. V dropped 5 bases and J dropped 7 bases, with 18 bases sitting between them. Per germline, CDR1 MNHNY and CDR2 SVGAGI (reference sequence). In DNA form, the CDR3 reads TGTGCCAGCAGTAACTTACGGGGGTACGTAGAGCAGTACTTC. Encoded protein: CASSNLRGYVEQYF.

The chain uses TRBV15 and TRBJ1-6; no firm D call. Germline V gives CDR1 LNHNV, CDR2 YYDKDF (reference sequence). This CDR3 contains 15 residues. V lost 6 bases to trimming and J lost 0 bases, with 9 bases between them. The CDR3 DNA follows: TGTGCCACCAGTTATGGTAGCTCCTATAATTCACCCCTCCACTTT. Translation gives CATSYGSSYNSPLHF.

The chain employs TRBV6-5 and TRBJ1-6, with D perhaps matching TRBD1 (5 bases). V shed 5 bases and J shed 11 bases, with 16 bases lying between them. Germline CDR1 MNHEY, CDR2 SVGAGI. The CDR3 loop spans 14 amino acids. CDR3 loop: CASSPEGRGPPLHF. For the CDR3, the DNA is TGTGCCAGCAGTCCCGAAGGTAGGGGACCACCCCTCCACTTT.

The chain recombines TRBV29-1 with TRBJ2-1; possibly TRBD1 for D (5 bases). Trimming removed 3 bases from V and 4 bases from J, with 7 bases in between. CDR1 is SQVTM, CDR2 ANQGSEA, per germline. This CDR3 comprises 12 residues. CDR3 amino acids: CSVETAYNEQFF. CDR3 nucleotide sequence: TGCAGCGTTGAGACAGCTTACAATGAGCAGTTCTTC.

V and J are TRBV29-1 and TRBJ1-5; no clear D. Germline V gives CDR1 SQVTM, CDR2 ANQGSEA. This CDR3 comprises 10 residues. The CDR3 loop is CRTIYQPQHF. The CDR3 nucleotides are TGCAGGACAATTTATCAGCCCCAGCATTTT.

This clone turned up a few times. V and J are TRBV7-2 and TRBJ1-2; D is unclear. CDR1 and CDR2 (germline): SGHTA, FQGNSA. The ends were cut back, 1 base at V and 4 bases at J, with 10 bases in the middle. The CDR3 totals 14 residues. The DNA for the CDR3 is TGTGCCAGCAGCTTAGATGCGATTACCTATGGCTACACCTTC. As protein: CASSLDAITYGYTF.